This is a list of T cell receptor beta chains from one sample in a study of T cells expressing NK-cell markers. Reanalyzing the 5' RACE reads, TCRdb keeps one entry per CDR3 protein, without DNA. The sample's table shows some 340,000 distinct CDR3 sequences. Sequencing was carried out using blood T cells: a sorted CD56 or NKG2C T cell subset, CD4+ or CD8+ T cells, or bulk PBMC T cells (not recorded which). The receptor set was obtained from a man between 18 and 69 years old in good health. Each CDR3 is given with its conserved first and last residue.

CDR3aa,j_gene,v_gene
CASSPPLAKNIQYF,TRBJ2-4,TRBV18
CASSGFHSDTQYF,TRBJ2-3,TRBV12-3/TRBV12-4
CASSFRARLETQYF,TRBJ2-5,TRBV11-2
CASSPSLLAGPSYEQYF,TRBJ2-7,TRBV7-2
CSAREPGSGTEAFF,TRBJ1-1,TRBV20-1
CASLGQISYNEQFF,TRBJ2-1,TRBV28
CASSLSRVSEQFF,TRBJ2-1,TRBV11-2
CSAKWFGRENQETQYF,TRBJ2-5,TRBV20-1
CASTRTVYTEAFF,TRBJ1-1,TRBV5-5
CSVERRGGSTEAFF,TRBJ1-1,TRBV29-1
CASSPVGRETQYF,TRBJ2-5,TRBV4-2
CASSQRQGPPNEQFF,TRBJ2-1,TRBV7-2
CASSLGPGSTGNTIYF,TRBJ1-3,TRBV11-2
CASSPRTGFGEQFF,TRBJ2-1,TRBV18
CASSSSGGTSDTHYF,TRBJ2-3,TRBV5-8
CASSLMGGEGETQYF,TRBJ2-5,TRBV7-2
CASSRFRGLAGGLAKNIQYF,TRBJ2-4,TRBV12-3/TRBV12-4
CATSDGRLGETQYF,TRBJ2-5,TRBV24-1
CASSLTSDSYEQYF,TRBJ2-7,TRBV7-3
CASSLSTGPGNTIYF,TRBJ1-3,TRBV7-7
CASRTGTPGAEAFF,TRBJ1-1,TRBV6-5
CASSPNNSPLHF,TRBJ1-6,TRBV7-9
CASSPNVVDYGYTF,TRBJ1-2,TRBV7-9
CASRGRQTTYNEQFF,TRBJ2-1,TRBV5-1
CASSKEGTSGGDQETQYF,TRBJ2-5,TRBV21-1
CASSIAGGKNYGYTF,TRBJ1-2,TRBV7-2
CASSLGQGITGYTF,TRBJ1-2,TRBV7-9
CASSPLPGKYNEQFF,TRBJ2-1,TRBV5-5
CASSLAGQGSTQYF,TRBJ2-5,TRBV7-2
CASSHTSGGVPFSYEQYF,TRBJ2-7,TRBV7-8
CASSMTGSTGELFF,TRBJ2-2,TRBV19
CASGTSDRAVTDTQYF,TRBJ2-3,TRBV12-3/TRBV12-4
CASRTGDSPLHF,TRBJ1-6,TRBV2
CSARDYTTAGELFF,TRBJ2-2,TRBV20-1
CASSVTLTDTQYF,TRBJ2-3,TRBV7-8
CASSRRDRYNSPLHF,TRBJ1-6,TRBV5-6
CASSLGGRGLYEQYF,TRBJ2-7,TRBV5-5
CASSPRLQSLNTEAFF,TRBJ1-1,TRBV18
CSARMTGASYEQYF,TRBJ2-7,TRBV20-1
CASSQKRERSLEEYF,TRBJ2-7,TRBV6-1
CASRTTWRGGHYSNQPQHF,TRBJ1-5,TRBV6-4
CAISESKGSRRGEQYF,TRBJ2-7,TRBV10-3
CASSFSQGYTGELFF,TRBJ2-2,TRBV12-3/TRBV12-4
CASSPKQGSSYEQYF,TRBJ2-7,TRBV5-4
CASSLPQGQPQHF,TRBJ1-5,TRBV12-3/TRBV12-4
CASTTILRWTPEQFF,TRBJ2-1,TRBV6-1
CASRSAQGAIYEQYF,TRBJ2-7,TRBV6-5
CASSYKGSGGAGTQYF,TRBJ2-3,TRBV6-5
CASSLAGPSADTQYF,TRBJ2-3,TRBV11-2
CASSIGTGFTEAFF,TRBJ1-1,TRBV12-3/TRBV12-4
CASSRGTRPYEQYF,TRBJ2-7,TRBV6-1
CASSRVLGNPLAGELFF,TRBJ2-2,TRBV6-1
CASRGSPTYEQYF,TRBJ2-7,TRBV6-1
CASSLEAGGYNEQFF,TRBJ2-1,TRBV5-6